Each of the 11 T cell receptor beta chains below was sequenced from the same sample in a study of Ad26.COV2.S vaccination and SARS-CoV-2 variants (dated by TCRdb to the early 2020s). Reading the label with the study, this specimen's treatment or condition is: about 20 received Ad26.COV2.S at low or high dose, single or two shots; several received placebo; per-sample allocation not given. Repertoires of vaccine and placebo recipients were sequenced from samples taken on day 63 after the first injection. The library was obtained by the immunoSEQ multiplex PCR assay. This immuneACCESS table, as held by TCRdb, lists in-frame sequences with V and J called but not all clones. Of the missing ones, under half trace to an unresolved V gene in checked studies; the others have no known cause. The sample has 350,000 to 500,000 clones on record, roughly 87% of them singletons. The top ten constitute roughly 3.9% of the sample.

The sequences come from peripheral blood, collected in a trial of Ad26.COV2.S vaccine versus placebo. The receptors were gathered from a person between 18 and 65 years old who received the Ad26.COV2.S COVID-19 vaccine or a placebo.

CDR3 bases: TGTGCCAGCACCCTAACTAGCCTAAGCTCCTACGAGCAGTACTTC. Protein: CASTLTSLSSYEQYF. The gene calls are TRBV7-2 and TRBJ2-7, with D maybe TRBD2 (6 bases). This CDR3 has 15 amino acids. Per the germline V gene, CDR1 is SGHTA and CDR2 is FQGNSA. Trimming took off 7 bases at V and 0 bases at J, with 16 bases between the two ends. Filled out from reference TRBV7-2 and TRBJ2-7, the complete variable domain reads GAGVSQSPSNKVTEKGKDVELRCDPISGHTALYWYRQSLGQGLEFLIYFQGNSAPDKSGLPSDRFSAERTGGSVSTLTIQRTQQEDSAVYLCASTLTSLSSYEQYFGPGTRLTVT.

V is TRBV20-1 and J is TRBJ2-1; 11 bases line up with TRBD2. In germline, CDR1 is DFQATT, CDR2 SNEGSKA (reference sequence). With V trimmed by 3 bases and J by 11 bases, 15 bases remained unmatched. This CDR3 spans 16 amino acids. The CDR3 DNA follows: TGCAGTGCTAGTGGACGTACCGGGACTAGCGGCAGAAAGCAGTTCTTC. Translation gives CSASGRTGTSGRKQFF.

The CDR3, as DNA: TGTGCCAGCACGCCGTGGAGCTCCTACAATGAGCAGTTCTTC. Encoded protein: CASTPWSSYNEQFF. The chain uses TRBV9 and TRBJ2-1; no clear D. CDR3 length equals 14 residues. Germline values: CDR1 SGDLS, CDR2 YYNGEE. V gave up 6 bases and J gave up 0 bases, with 10 bases separating them.

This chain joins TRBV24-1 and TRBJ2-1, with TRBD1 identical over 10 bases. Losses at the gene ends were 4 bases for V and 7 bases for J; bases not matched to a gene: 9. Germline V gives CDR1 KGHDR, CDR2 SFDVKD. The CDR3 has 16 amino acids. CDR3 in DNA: TGTGCCACCAGTGACCCCGGGACAGGGGTAGAGAATGAGCAGTTCTTC. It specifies CATSDPGTGVENEQFF.

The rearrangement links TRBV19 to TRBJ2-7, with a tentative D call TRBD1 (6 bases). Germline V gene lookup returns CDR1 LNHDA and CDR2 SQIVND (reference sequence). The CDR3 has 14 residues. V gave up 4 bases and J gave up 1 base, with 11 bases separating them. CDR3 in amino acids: CASSTTGYSYEQYF. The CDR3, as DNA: TGTGCCAGTAGTACGACAGGATATTCCTACGAGCAGTACTTC.

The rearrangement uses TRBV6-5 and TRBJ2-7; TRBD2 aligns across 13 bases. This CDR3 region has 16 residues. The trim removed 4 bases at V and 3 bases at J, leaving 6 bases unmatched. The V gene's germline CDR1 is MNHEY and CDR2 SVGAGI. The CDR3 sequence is CASSWTSGSWGYEQYF. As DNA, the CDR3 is TGTGCCAGCAGTTGGACTAGCGGGAGTTGGGGCTACGAGCAGTACTTC.

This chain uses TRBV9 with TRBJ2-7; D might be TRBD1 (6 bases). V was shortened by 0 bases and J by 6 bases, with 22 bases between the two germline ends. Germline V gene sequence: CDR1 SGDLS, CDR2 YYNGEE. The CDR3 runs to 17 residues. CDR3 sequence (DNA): TGTGCCAGCAGCGTAGCCCCTTCAGGGGTAGGGTCATCCGAGCAGTACTTC. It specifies CASSVAPSGVGSSEQYF. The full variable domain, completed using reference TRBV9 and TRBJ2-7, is DSGVTQTPKHLITATGQRVTLRCSPRSGDLSVYWYQQSLDQGLQFLIQYYNGEERAKGNILERFSAQQFPDLHSELNLSSLELGDSALYFCASSVAPSGVGSSEQYFGPGTRLTVT.

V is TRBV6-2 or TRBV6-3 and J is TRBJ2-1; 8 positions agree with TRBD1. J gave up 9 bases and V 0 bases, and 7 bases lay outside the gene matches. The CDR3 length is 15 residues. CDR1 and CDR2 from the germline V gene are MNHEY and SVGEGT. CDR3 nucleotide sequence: TGTGCCAGCAGTTACTCAGGACAGGGCGCGCGTGAGCAGTTCTTC. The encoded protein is CASSYSGQGAREQFF.

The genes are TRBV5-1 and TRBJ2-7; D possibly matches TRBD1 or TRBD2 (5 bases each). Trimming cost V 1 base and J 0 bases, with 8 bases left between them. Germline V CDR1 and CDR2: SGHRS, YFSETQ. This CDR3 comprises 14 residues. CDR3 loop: CASSLRDPSYEQYF. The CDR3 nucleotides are TGCGCCAGCAGCTTGAGGGACCCCTCCTACGAGCAGTACTTC.

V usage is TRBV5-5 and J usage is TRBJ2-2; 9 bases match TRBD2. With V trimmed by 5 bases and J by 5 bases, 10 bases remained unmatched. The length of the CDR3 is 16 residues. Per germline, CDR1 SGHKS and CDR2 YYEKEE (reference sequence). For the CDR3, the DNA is TGTGCCAGCAGTTCAGTAGCGGGAGATGTTACCGGGGAGCTGTTTTTT. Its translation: CASSSVAGDVTGELFF.

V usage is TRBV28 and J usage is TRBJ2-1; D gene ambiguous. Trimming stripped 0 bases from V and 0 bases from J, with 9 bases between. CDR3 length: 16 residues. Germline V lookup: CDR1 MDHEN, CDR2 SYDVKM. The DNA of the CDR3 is TGTGCCAGCAGTTTATGGAGCCACAGCTCCTACAATGAGCAGTTCTTC. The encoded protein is CASSLWSHSSYNEQFF. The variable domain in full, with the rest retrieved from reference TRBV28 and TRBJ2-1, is DVKVTQSSRYLVKRTGEKVFLECVQDMDHENMFWYRQDPGLGLRLIYFSYDVKMKEKGDIPEGYSVSREKKERFSLILESASTNQTSMYLCASSLWSHSSYNEQFFGPGTRLTVL.